This entry is about one T cell receptor beta chain. The antigen remains unidentified. The naive CD8 population came from CD45RO-negative cells selected for CCR7, without terminally differentiated effector memory CD45RA+ cells. It was across several immunoSEQ plates that each subset's genomic DNA was evenly split. In the original processing: Sequence data from immunoSEQ were junction-only and lacked quality scores; consequently, filtering differed. Measured with immunoSEQ multiplex PCR; TCRdb has only the in-frame clones, and not every one. Clone size and V and J calls were adopted from that table, with D and trimming inferred from the DNA. The sample holds some 2,100,000 clones, under 95% seen once. This specimen comes from a study of shared clonotypes between healthy human individuals. About the study: A couple of women and three men aged 18 to 49 made up the donors. General study points: Clonotype sharing across several donors was observed for roughly 5% of naive CD4 clonotypes.

Deletions cut 6 bases from V and 2 bases from J, with 17 bases between. This CDR3 region has 15 residues. Per the germline V gene, CDR1 is MDHEN and CDR2 is SYDVKM. Source material: naive CD8+ T cells from PBMCs. J is TRBJ2-7 and V is TRBV28, with D tentatively TRBD1 or TRBD2 (5 bases each). This clonotype originated in a man aged 18 to 30 in good health. Some clones in this sample may be carry-over from other donors' samples. CDR3: CASSPATGRTYEQYF. CDR3 DNA sequence: TGTGCCAGCAGCCCAGCCACGGGGCGAACCTACGAGCAGTACTTC.